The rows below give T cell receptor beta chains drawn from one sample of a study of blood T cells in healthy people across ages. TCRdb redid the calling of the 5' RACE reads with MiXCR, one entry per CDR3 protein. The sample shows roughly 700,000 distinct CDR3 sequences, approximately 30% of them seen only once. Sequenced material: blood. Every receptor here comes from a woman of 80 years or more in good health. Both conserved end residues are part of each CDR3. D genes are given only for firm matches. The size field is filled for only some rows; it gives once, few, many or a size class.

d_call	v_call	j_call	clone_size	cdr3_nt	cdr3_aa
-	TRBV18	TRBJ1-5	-	TGTGCCAGCTCTTCCAGACGCATTGATTATAGCAATCAGCCCCAGCATTTT	CASSSRRIDYSNQPQHF
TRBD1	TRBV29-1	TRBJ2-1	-	TGCAGCGTTACAGGGGTCTACAATGAGCAGTTCTTC	CSVTGVYNEQFF
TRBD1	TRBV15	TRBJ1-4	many	TGTGCCACCAGCTCGGACAGGGGTGGCGAAAAACTGTTTTTT	CATSSDRGGEKLFF
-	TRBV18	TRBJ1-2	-	TGTGCCAGCTCACCACCAGGCTCCGGCTACACCTTC	CASSPPGSGYTF
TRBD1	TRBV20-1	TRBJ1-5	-	TGCAGTGCTAGACCCAACAGGGGAAGCAATCAGCCCCAGCATTTT	CSARPNRGSNQPQHF
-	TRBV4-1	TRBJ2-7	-	TGCGCCAGCAGCCCGACCCGGGACAACTTGTACGAGCAGTACTTC	CASSPTRDNLYEQYF
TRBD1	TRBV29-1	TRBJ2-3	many	TGCAGCGTTGCCCCACGGGACAGCAGCACAGATACGCAGTATTTT	CSVAPRDSSTDTQYF
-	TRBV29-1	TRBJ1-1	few	TGCAGCGTCCAATTTGGTTTTTGGCAAGAATACATGAACACTGAAGCTTTCTTT	CSVQFGFWQEYMNTEAFF
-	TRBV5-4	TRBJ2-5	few	TGTGCCAGCAGCCGGAGACAGAAAGAGACCCAGTACTTC	CASSRRQKETQYF
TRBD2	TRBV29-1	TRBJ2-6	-	TGCAGCGTTGGACTAGCGGGGACCTCTGGAGGGGCCAACGTCCTGACTTTC	CSVGLAGTSGGANVLTF
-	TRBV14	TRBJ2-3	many	TGTGCCAGCAGCCAAGGATGGCCCACAGATACGCAGTATTTT	CASSQGWPTDTQYF
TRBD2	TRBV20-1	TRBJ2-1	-	TGCAGTGCTAGCTCTGCGGGAGGGCCGTGGTACAATGAGCAGTTCTTC	CSASSAGGPWYNEQFF
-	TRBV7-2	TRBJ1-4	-	TGTGCCAGCAGCTTAGAGGGCAGGGCAGCTAATGAAAAACTGTTTTTT	CASSLEGRAANEKLFF
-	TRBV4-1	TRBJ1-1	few	TGCGCCAGCAGCCGAAAACTGGATGCGGGCCACACTGAAGCTTTCTTT	CASSRKLDAGHTEAFF
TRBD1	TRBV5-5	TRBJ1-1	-	TGTGCCAGCACGGACAGGGGAACGTCGCCTGAAGCTTTCTTT	CASTDRGTSPEAFF
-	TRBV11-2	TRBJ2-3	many	TGTGCCAGCAGCTTAGTAGTCCTCACAGATACGCAGTATTTT	CASSLVVLTDTQYF
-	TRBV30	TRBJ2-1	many	TGTGCCTGGACCCTGTGGGGGGAGCAGTTCTTC	CAWTLWGEQFF
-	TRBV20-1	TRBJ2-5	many	TGCAGTGCCGCCCCCCTACTGAGGGGAGAGACCCAGTACTTC	CSAAPLLRGETQYF
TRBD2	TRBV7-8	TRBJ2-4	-	TGTGCCGGCAGCTTGGGGAGGGGCCTACTAGCTCGGGAGCAGTACTTC	CAGSLGRGLLAREQYF
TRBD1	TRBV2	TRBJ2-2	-	TGTGCCAGCAGTGGGGACAGGGCGAACACCGGGGAGCGGTTTTTT	CASSGDRANTGERFF
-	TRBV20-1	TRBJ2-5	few	TGCAGTGCCCCGCTAGCGAATGAGCAGTACTTC	CSAPLANEQYF
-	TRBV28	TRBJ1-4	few	TGTGCCAGCAGCCGCGACACTGCAACTAATGAAAAACTGTTTTTT	CASSRDTATNEKLFF
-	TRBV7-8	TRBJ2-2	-	TGTGCCAGCAGCTTAGAGTCGGGGGGCCGGAACACCGGGGAGCTGTTTTTT	CASSLESGGRNTGELFF
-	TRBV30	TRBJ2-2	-	TGTGCCTGGGAGACAGCGAACACCGGGGAGCTGTTTTTT	CAWETANTGELFF